The 27 T cell receptor beta chains below were found in one sample sequenced in a study of blood T cell repertoires in COVID-19. Clones were sequenced by immunoSEQ multiplex PCR, and TCRdb holds only the in-frame ones, with some missing. The data show about 210,000 clones, with about 76% seen just once and approximately 9% held by the top ten. Material for sequencing was PBMCs or T cells enriched from blood (not recorded which). The receptors derive from a woman aged 45-65 years with acute COVID-19.

This clone was observed a few times. The rearrangement links TRBV19 to TRBJ1-1, with TRBD1 matching over 11 bases. There are 14 residues in the CDR3. Germline CDR1 reads LNHDA; CDR2 reads SQIVND (reference sequence). Trimming took 7 bases from V and 4 from J; bases not matched to a gene: 5. The CDR3 is CASTIGQGATEAFF. In DNA form, the CDR3 reads TGTGCCAGTACCATAGGACAGGGGGCCACTGAAGCTTTCTTT.

This rearrangement joins TRBV4-3 to TRBJ1-2; D might be TRBD1 (6 bases). This CDR3 region has 17 residues. The germline V and J ends were trimmed by 4 bases and 4 bases, with 22 bases remaining between them. Germline CDR1 is LGHNA and CDR2 is YSLEER. The CDR3 loop reads CASSLGAGGHPTYGYTF. CDR3 nucleotide sequence: TGCGCCAGCAGCCTAGGGGCGGGGGGACACCCCACCTATGGCTACACCTTC.

This clone was counted once. This sequence joins TRBV6-2 or TRBV6-3 and TRBJ1-6, with D possibly TRBD1 on 5 matching bases. This CDR3 spans 13 amino acids. Deletions cut 5 bases from V and 11 bases from J, with 13 bases between. Germline-derived CDR1 and CDR2 are MNHEY and SVGEGT. CDR3 DNA sequence: TGTGCCAGCAGTCTACAGGATTATACACCCCTCCACTTT. This codes for CASSLQDYTPLHF.

J is TRBJ2-7 and V is TRBV21-1; the table's D call of TRBD2 was not tested on the DNA. TRBV21-1 is termed a pseudogene. CDR3 length equals 18 residues. The DNA of the CDR3 is TGTGCCAGCAGCAATCCCCCTCCCCCGGAGGGGTCCTCCTACGAGCAGTACTTC. The encoded protein is CASSNPPPPEGSSYEQYF.

The rearrangement uses TRBV28 and TRBJ1-1; D gene uncertain. The CDR3 sequence is 13 residues long. Between the trimmed V and J ends, which lost 5 bases and 0 bases, there was a span of 7 bases. CDR1 is MDHEN and CDR2 is SYDVKM in the germline V gene. This chain's CDR3 is CASSRELNTEAFF. CDR3 nucleotide sequence: TGTGCCAGCAGTCGGGAATTGAACACTGAAGCTTTCTTT.

V gene TRBV3-1 (or the pseudogene TRBV3-2) combines with J gene TRBJ1-1; D unresolved. The CDR3 has 15 residues. Deletions cut 6 bases from V and 7 bases from J, with 21 bases between. The V gene's germline CDR1 is LGHDT and CDR2 YNNKEL (reference sequence). CDR3 DNA: TGTGCCAGCAGACTCCTCCCCCTCCCAGGCATTGAAGCTTTCTTT. Encoded protein: CASRLLPLPGIEAFF.

The gene calls are TRBV10-3 and TRBJ2-7; possibly TRBD1 for D (5 bases). CDR1 and CDR2 from the germline V gene are ENHRY and SYGVKD. The CDR3 length is 13 residues. V lost 6 bases and J lost 3, with 12 bases in between. CDR3 region: CAIREPGNYEQYF. CDR3 nucleotides: TGTGCCATCAGGGAACCAGGGAACTACGAGCAGTACTTC.

The J gene is TRBJ2-7, the V gene TRBV5-1; 7 bases agree with TRBD1. Germline values: CDR1 SGHRS, CDR2 YFSETQ. V gave up 0 bases and J gave up 0 bases; unmatched junction bases: 6. The CDR3 extends over 16 amino acids. CDR3 region: CASSLARDSTSYEQYF. The CDR3 nucleotides are TGCGCCAGCAGCTTGGCCCGGGACAGTACCTCCTACGAGCAGTACTTC.

Of note for this clone: The same CDR3 is also encoded by other DNA sequences in this sample. The genes are TRBV28 and TRBJ1-4; 7 positions match TRBD1. Germline CDR1 is MDHEN and CDR2 is SYDVKM. This CDR3 comprises 15 residues. Unmatched junction bases numbered 5, after V lost 5 bases and J lost 2 bases. As DNA, the CDR3 is TGTGCCAGCAGTCTAACAGGGGCTACTAATGAAAAACTGTTTTTT. The encoded protein is CASSLTGATNEKLFF.

This clone has just a few counts. The V and J genes are TRBV11-2 and TRBJ2-3, with 7 bases fitting TRBD1. The germline gives CDR1 SGHAT, CDR2 FQNNGV. The V segment lost 3 bases and the J segment 0 bases; nucleotides outside the gene matches: 9. The CDR3 length is 17 residues. The CDR3 protein is CASSFATGTSSTDTQYF. The CDR3 region has the DNA TGTGCCAGCAGCTTCGCGACAGGGACGTCTAGCACAGATACGCAGTATTTT.

The J gene is TRBJ1-4, the V gene TRBV11-3, with a tentative D call TRBD1 (5 bases). V lost 7 bases, J lost 14 bases, and 14 bases lay in between. There are 11 residues in the CDR3. Germline CDR1 reads SGHNT; CDR2 reads YENEEA. CDR3 sequence (DNA): TGTGCCAGCACCTACGGGGGGAAGCTGTTTTTT. Its protein product is CASTYGGKLFF.

The J gene is TRBJ2-3, the V gene TRBV18; 9 nucleotides align to TRBD1. CDR1 is KGHSH, CDR2 LQKENI, per germline. The V segment lost 5 bases and the J segment 4 bases; nucleotides outside the gene matches: 10. The CDR3 consists of 16 residues. The CDR3 DNA reads as TGTGCCAGCTCATCGATACAGGGGGCTCGCGCAGATACGCAGTATTTT. Amino acid sequence: CASSSIQGARADTQYF.

This clone has only a few counts. The chain has TRBV29-1 and TRBJ2-1; 9 nucleotides match TRBD2. The CDR3 sequence is 14 residues long. V gave up 7 bases and J gave up 6 bases; unmatched junction bases: 10. The V gene's germline CDR1 is SQVTM and CDR2 ANQGSEA. As DNA, the CDR3 is TGCAGCGGAACACTTAGCGGGAGTCTCAATGAGCAGTTCTTC. This codes for CSGTLSGSLNEQFF.

The rearrangement joins TRBV19 to TRBJ1-5; 8 bases line up with TRBD1. Looked up from germline, CDR1 is LNHDA and CDR2 is SQIVND (reference sequence). This CDR3 has 16 amino acids. Trimming at V came to 3 bases and at J to 11 bases, leaving 15 bases not matched to a gene. As DNA, the CDR3 is TGTGCCAGTAGTATCCCCCTAGGACAGGGCCCTAGAGCCCAGCATTTT. This sequence encodes CASSIPLGQGPRAQHF.

CDR3 nucleotide sequence: TGTGCCAGCAGCCGGACACAGGGAGGGCGGGAAAAACTGTTTTTT. Translating it yields CASSRTQGGREKLFF. This chain joins TRBV27 and TRBJ1-4; a possible D gene is TRBD1 (6 bases). CDR1 MNHEY and CDR2 SMNVEV come from the germline V gene (reference sequence). This CDR3 region has 15 residues. Deletions cut 6 bases from V and 8 bases from J, with 19 bases between.

The chain carries TRBV5-1 and TRBJ2-7; D is possibly TRBD2 (7 bases). Trimming removed 4 bases at V and 6 bases at J, with 20 bases between. This CDR3 is 15 amino acids long. Germline loops: CDR1 SGHRS, CDR2 YFSETQ. The CDR3 reads CASSGRPAGAGEQYF. Here the CDR3 DNA reads TGCGCCAGCAGCGGCCGCCCGGCGGGGGCCGGCGAGCAGTACTTC.

The chain combines TRBV7-9 with TRBJ2-3, with D maybe TRBD2 (6 bases). V was pared by 5 bases and J by 4 bases, with 22 bases between. Germline V gene sequence: CDR1 SEHNR, CDR2 FQNEAQ (reference sequence). The length of the CDR3 is 17 residues. CDR3 in amino acids: CASSALDLFGGADTQYF. In DNA, the CDR3 is TGTGCCAGCAGCGCCCTGGATCTCTTCGGAGGGGCAGATACGCAGTATTTT.

The rearrangement joins TRBV3-1 (or the pseudogene TRBV3-2) to TRBJ1-1, with 12 bases matching TRBD1. Unmatched junction bases numbered 4, after V lost 1 base and J lost 1 base. The CDR3 runs 17 residues. The germline V gene encodes CDR1 LGHDT and CDR2 YNNKEL (reference sequence). CDR3 sequence (DNA): TGTGCCAGCAGCCAAGGTCGGGACAGGGGGCGGAACACTGAAGCTTTCTTT. Its translation: CASSQGRDRGRNTEAFF.

This clone has at least ten counts. CDR3 nucleotides: TGTGCCAGCAGCTATATCGGACAGGGAAGACCGGGGACCTTC. The encoded protein is CASSYIGQGRPGTF. The chain carries TRBV7-8 and TRBJ1-2, with 8 nucleotides matching TRBD1. V lost 4 bases and J lost 14; bases outside the gene matches: 15. CDR3 length equals 14 residues. Germline V gives CDR1 SGHVS, CDR2 FQNEAQ.

The chain combines TRBV6-6 with TRBJ1-5, with 8 bases that match TRBD1. In germline, CDR1 is MNHNY, CDR2 SVGAGI (reference sequence). The CDR3 contains 16 residues. The V and J ends lost 4 bases and 4 bases, in that order; junction bases with no gene match: 9. CDR3 sequence: CASSSGRTGTNQPQHF. As DNA, the CDR3 is TGTGCCAGCAGTTCGGGGAGGACAGGGACAAATCAGCCCCAGCATTTT.

V gene TRBV15 combines with J gene TRBJ1-1; 12 bases map to TRBD1. Germline V gives CDR1 LNHNV, CDR2 YYDKDF (reference sequence). The CDR3 contains 17 residues. V trimming: 3 bases; J trimming: 0 bases; junction bases outside the gene matches: 5. The CDR3 bases are TGTGCCACCAGCAGTGGGGGGACAGGGGGCATGAACACTGAAGCTTTCTTT. Residues: CATSSGGTGGMNTEAFF.

V gene TRBV7-6 combines with J gene TRBJ2-7, with 11 positions matching TRBD2. The V segment lost 5 bases and the J segment 1 base; nucleotides outside the gene matches: 4. CDR1 SGHVS and CDR2 FNYEAQ come from the germline V gene. This CDR3 has 15 amino acids. The CDR3 protein is CASSIGTSGSYEQYF. The CDR3, as DNA: TGTGCCAGCAGCATCGGGACTAGCGGTTCCTACGAGCAGTACTTC.

The V gene is TRBV7-9, the J gene TRBJ2-5; TRBD2 is a possible D gene (5 bases). The V and J ends lost 7 bases and 9 bases respectively, with 18 bases between them. There are 13 residues in the CDR3. In germline, CDR1 is SEHNR, CDR2 FQNEAQ (reference sequence). This CDR3 reads CASTSPEARAQYF. In DNA, the CDR3 is TGTGCCAGCACCAGCCCGGAGGCAAGAGCCCAGTACTTC. The full variable domain, in which reference TRBV7-9 and TRBJ2-5 provide the parts outside the CDR3, is DTGVSQNPRHKITKRGQNVTFRCDPISEHNRLYWYRQTLGQGPEFLTYFQNEAQLEKSRLLSDRFSAERPKGSFSTLEIQRTEQGDSAMYLCASTSPEARAQYFGPGTRLLVL.

The V call is TRBV5-1, the J call TRBJ2-1; 11 bases are a match to TRBD1. The CDR3 is 15 residues long. CDR1 SGHRS and CDR2 YFSETQ come from the germline V gene. Losses at the gene ends were 4 bases for V and 8 bases for J; bases not matched to a gene: 8. The CDR3 region is CASSGRTGGADEQFF. CDR3 sequence (DNA): TGCGCCAGCAGCGGACGGACAGGGGGCGCGGATGAGCAGTTCTTC.

The rearrangement joins TRBV5-1 to TRBJ2-7, with D perhaps matching TRBD2 (6 bases). Looked up from germline, CDR1 is SGHRS and CDR2 is YFSETQ. Trimming removed 4 bases at V and 2 bases at J, with 10 bases between. The CDR3 runs to 13 residues. The CDR3 DNA reads as TGCGCCAGCAGCGCCGCGGGGACCTACGAGCAGTACTTC. This translates into CASSAAGTYEQYF.

This rearrangement joins TRBV21-1 to TRBJ2-2; the table's D call, TRBD2, has no DNA check behind it. TRBV21-1 is a known pseudogene. The CDR3 contains 19 residues. CDR3 loop: CASSKGSSGGGPNTGELFF. CDR3 in DNA: TGTGCCAGCAGCAAAGGGAGTAGTGGCGGGGGCCCGAACACCGGGGAGCTGTTTTTT.

This clone has just one count. The chain employs TRBV30 and TRBJ2-5; tentatively, D is TRBD1 (6 bases). Germline CDR1 GTSNPN, CDR2 SVGIG (reference sequence). CDR3 length: 12 amino acids. V lost 7 bases to trimming and J lost 7 bases, with 16 bases between them. Here the CDR3 reads CALQGVWVTQYF. In DNA, the CDR3 is TGTGCCTTACAGGGTGTTTGGGTGACCCAGTACTTC.